The 27 T cell receptor beta chains below all came from one sample that was sequenced in a study of CD8+ T cells in alopecia areata. Treatment described: oral pan-JAK inhibitor, 5-10 mg twice daily. Extraction and reverse transcription of RNA yielded cDNA as the sequencing template. Data came from immunoSEQ multiplex PCR; TCRdb stores just in-frame clones and leaves some out. This repertoire shows around 200,000 clones, about 55% found once; its top ten account for approximately 10%. The starting material was CD8+ T cells sorted from blood, obtained at week 24, from a patient treated with tofacitinib. Receptors were obtained from a human donor with alopecia areata.

The chain uses TRBV27 and TRBJ2-7; 9 bases line up with TRBD1. V trimming: 5 bases; J trimming: 3 bases; junction bases outside the gene matches: 8. This CDR3 region has 15 residues. CDR1 and CDR2 from the germline V gene are MNHEY and SMNVEV (reference sequence). This CDR3 reads CASSPGQGGYYEQYF. The CDR3 DNA reads as TGTGCCAGCAGTCCGGGACAGGGCGGATACTACGAGCAGTACTTC.

In its sample, this clone was seen a few times. The chain has TRBV7-3 and TRBJ2-3; 10 bases match TRBD2. CDR3 size: 16 residues. In germline, CDR1 is SGHTA, CDR2 FQGTGA. Germline trimming cut 2 bases from V and 6 bases from J; bases unmatched to any gene: 8. CDR3 protein: CASSLSLAGRPDTQYF. The CDR3 nucleotides are TGTGCCAGCAGCTTATCACTAGCGGGGCGACCTGATACGCAGTATTTT.

The V gene is TRBV29-1, the J gene TRBJ2-2; D may be TRBD1 (5 bases). The CDR3 totals 12 residues. Per the germline V gene, CDR1 is SQVTM and CDR2 is ANQGSEA. The V end was cut by 6 bases, the J end by 5 bases, with 10 bases between. The DNA of the CDR3 is TGCAGCGTCTCCCACAGGACCGGGGAGCTGTTTTTT. Its translation is CSVSHRTGELFF.

The chain is built from TRBV7-9 and TRBJ2-2; 7 nucleotides agree with TRBD1. Germline assignment: CDR1 SEHNR and CDR2 FQNEAQ (reference sequence). The junction had 11 bases not matched to a gene; V was cut back by 10 bases and J by 6 bases. The CDR3 is 14 residues long. The CDR3 DNA follows: TGTGCCACCACACCGACAGGGCGGGCCGGGGAGCTGTTTTTT. Amino acids: CATTPTGRAGELFF. The variable domain in full, with the rest retrieved from reference TRBV7-9 and TRBJ2-2, is DTGVSQNPRHKITKRGQNVTFRCDPISEHNRLYWYRQTLGQGPEFLTYFQNEAQLEKSRLLSDRFSAERPKGSFSTLEIQRTEQGDSAMYLCATTPTGRAGELFFGEGSRLTVL.

The V gene is TRBV6-5, the J gene TRBJ2-2, with 9 bases matching TRBD2. Germline-derived CDR1 and CDR2 are MNHEY and SVGAGI. The CDR3 covers 15 residues. V was pared by 2 bases and J by 6 bases, with 4 bases of the junction left unmatched. CDR3 amino acids: CASSYGGGAPGELFF. For the CDR3, the DNA is TGTGCCAGCAGTTACGGCGGGGGGGCCCCCGGGGAGCTGTTTTTT.

The chain has TRBV30 and TRBJ1-2; 10 bases map to TRBD1. CDR1 is GTSNPN and CDR2 is SVGIG in the germline V gene (reference sequence). V lost 2 bases and J lost 8; bases outside the gene matches: 8. The CDR3 sequence is 14 residues long. This CDR3 is CAWSSGTGVGGYTF. CDR3 nucleotide sequence: TGTGCCTGGAGTTCCGGGACAGGGGTCGGCGGCTACACCTTC.

In DNA form, the CDR3 reads TGTGCCAGTAAAAGAACAGGGGATAGCAATCAGCCCCAGCATTTT. Its translation is CASKRTGDSNQPQHF. The chain joins TRBV19 to TRBJ1-5, with 7 positions matching TRBD1. V was clipped by 7 bases and J by 0 bases; unmatched bases: 6. From germline, CDR1 is LNHDA and CDR2 SQIVND (reference sequence). This CDR3 spans 15 amino acids.

The V call is TRBV4-3, the J call TRBJ2-7; weak D call: TRBD2 (5 bases). CDR3 length: 14 amino acids. Germline loops: CDR1 LGHNA, CDR2 YSLEER. Trimming took off 1 base at V and 4 bases at J, with 11 bases between the two ends. CDR3 sequence reads: CASSQGLAEYEQYF. In nucleotides, the CDR3 is TGCGCCAGCAGCCAAGGTCTAGCCGAGTACGAGCAGTACTTC.

The chain joins TRBV27 to TRBJ2-2; D is uncertain. The germline V and J ends were trimmed by 3 bases and 4 bases, with 0 bases remaining between them. CDR1 is MNHEY and CDR2 is SMNVEV in the germline V gene (reference sequence). The CDR3 totals 11 residues. The CDR3 coding sequence is TGTGCCAGCAGTTTCACCGGGGAGCTGTTTTTT. Protein: CASSFTGELFF.

The chain is built from TRBV15 and TRBJ2-2; no firm D call. Germline-derived CDR1 and CDR2 are LNHNV and YYDKDF (reference sequence). The CDR3 loop spans 13 amino acids. Trimming shortened V by 4 bases and J by 1 base, and 4 bases separated the two germline ends. The CDR3, as DNA: TGTGCCACCAGCAAGGAGAACACCGGGGAGCTGTTTTTT. Protein sequence: CATSKENTGELFF.

The J gene is TRBJ2-2, the V gene TRBV7-9; perhaps TRBD1 as D (5 bases). The V end lost 5 bases, the J end lost 4 bases, and 11 bases lay between the germline ends. This CDR3 contains 14 residues. The germline CDR1 and CDR2 sequences are SEHNR and FQNEAQ (reference sequence). Here the CDR3 reads CASSRQSVTGELFF. The CDR3 nucleotides are TGTGCCAGCAGCCGACAGTCAGTCACCGGGGAGCTGTTTTTT. Full variable domain (remainder filled in from reference TRBV7-9 and TRBJ2-2): DTGVSQNPRHKITKRGQNVTFRCDPISEHNRLYWYRQTLGQGPEFLTYFQNEAQLEKSRLLSDRFSAERPKGSFSTLEIQRTEQGDSAMYLCASSRQSVTGELFFGEGSRLTVL.

This clone came up a few times. CDR3 amino acids: CASSLRTGAPEQYF. CDR3 coding DNA: TGTGCCAGCAGTCTCCGGACAGGGGCCCCCGAGCAGTACTTC. The rearrangement uses TRBV28 and TRBJ2-7; 9 positions agree with TRBD1. This CDR3 contains 14 residues. Per germline, CDR1 MDHEN and CDR2 SYDVKM. Trimming at V came to 5 bases and at J to 6 bases, leaving 8 bases not matched to a gene. Based on the CDR3 plus reference TRBV28 and TRBJ2-7, the full variable domain is DVKVTQSSRYLVKRTGEKVFLECVQDMDHENMFWYRQDPGLGLRLIYFSYDVKMKEKGDIPEGYSVSREKKERFSLILESASTNQTSMYLCASSLRTGAPEQYFGPGTRLTVT.

The gene calls are TRBV10-2 and TRBJ2-1; perhaps TRBD1 as D (6 bases). This CDR3 contains 13 residues. Trimming pared 6 bases from V and 3 bases from J, leaving 9 bases between. Germline CDR1 is WSHSY and CDR2 is SAAADI. The CDR3 coding sequence is TGCGCCAGCAGAGGGGGTTACTACAATGAGCAGTTCTTC. This gives the protein CASRGGYYNEQFF.

The rearrangement links TRBV4-3 to TRBJ2-7, with D hard to call. This CDR3 comprises 14 residues. Trimming stripped 0 bases from V and 7 bases from J, with 13 bases between. Germline CDR1 and CDR2: LGHNA and YSLEER. CDR3 residues: CASSQDVTLEEQYF. For the CDR3, the DNA is TGCGCCAGCAGCCAAGATGTGACCCTTGAGGAGCAGTACTTC.

The rearrangement uses TRBV5-4 and TRBJ1-1; 7 nucleotides match TRBD1. Per the germline V gene, CDR1 is SGHNT and CDR2 is YYREEE (reference sequence). This CDR3 has 15 amino acids. J was trimmed by 4 bases and V by 3 bases; bases with no gene match: 9. The CDR3 DNA sequence: TGTGCCAGCAGCTCGCTGACAGGGATAAGCACTGAAGCTTTCTTT. It translates to CASSSLTGISTEAFF.

The rearrangement links TRBV30 to TRBJ2-3; D unresolved. V lost 0 bases and J lost 2, with 12 bases in between. This CDR3 region has 15 residues. The germline CDR1 and CDR2 sequences are GTSNPN and SVGIG (reference sequence). The CDR3: CAWSVLGSLTDTQYF. Here the CDR3 DNA reads TGTGCCTGGAGTGTACTTGGGTCTCTCACAGATACGCAGTATTTT.

With respect to this clone: Other DNA sequences in this sample translate to the same CDR3. The chain joins TRBV27 to TRBJ2-3; D tentatively reads TRBD1 or TRBD2 (6 bases each). Trimming cost V 0 bases and J 5 bases, with 12 bases left between them. Germline-derived CDR1 and CDR2 are MNHEY and SMNVEV (reference sequence). The CDR3 covers 15 residues. The CDR3 spells CASSLSGGLGDTQYF. CDR3 in DNA: TGTGCCAGCAGTTTATCGGGGGGCCTCGGAGATACGCAGTATTTT.

The chain is built from TRBV25-1 and TRBJ2-1; D not resolved. With 3 bases removed from V and 0 bases from J, the gap between germline ends came to 6 bases. There are 14 residues in the CDR3. CDR1 is MGHDK, CDR2 SYGVNS, per germline. In DNA form, the CDR3 reads TGTGCCAGCAGTGAGGGTAGCTCCTACAATGAGCAGTTCTTC. Protein sequence: CASSEGSSYNEQFF.

The chain couples TRBV30 to TRBJ1-1; possibly TRBD1 for D (5 bases). Per the germline V gene, CDR1 is GTSNPN and CDR2 is SVGIG (reference sequence). There are 14 residues in the CDR3. Trimming left V 5 bases short and J 0 bases short, with 13 bases between. The CDR3 sequence: CAWVGAGMNTEAFF. The CDR3 DNA reads TGTGCCTGGGTTGGGGCAGGGATGAACACTGAAGCTTTCTTT. The complete variable domain, with remaining parts taken from reference TRBV30 and TRBJ1-1, reads SQTIHQWPATLVQPVGSPLSLECTVEGTSNPNLYWYRQAAGRGLQLLFYSVGIGQISSEVPQNLSASRPQDRQFILSSKKLLLSDSGFYLCAWVGAGMNTEAFFGQGTRLTVV.

V and J are TRBV27 and TRBJ2-1; TRBD1 is a possible D gene (6 bases). The V gene's germline CDR1 is MNHEY and CDR2 SMNVEV (reference sequence). The CDR3 is 14 amino acids. V was trimmed by 1 base and J by 7 bases, leaving 11 bases between them. CDR3 region: CASSLLDSLNEQFF. CDR3 nucleotides: TGTGCCAGCAGTTTATTGGACAGCTTGAATGAGCAGTTCTTC.

This chain joins TRBV19 and TRBJ1-1; D unresolved. The CDR3 has 14 amino acids. Between the trimmed V and J ends, which lost 3 bases and 1 base, there was a span of 9 bases. Germline V lookup: CDR1 LNHDA, CDR2 SQIVND (reference sequence). The CDR3 region has the DNA TGTGCCAGTAGTATGGAGGAGGGGAACACTGAAGCTTTCTTT. Protein product: CASSMEEGNTEAFF.

This clone has only a few counts. This chain connects TRBV30 to TRBJ2-2, with 7 bases identical to TRBD2. Per the germline V gene, CDR1 is GTSNPN and CDR2 is SVGIG (reference sequence). The CDR3 runs to 11 residues. After removal of 8 bases from V and 6 bases from J, the junction contained 3 bases not matched to a gene. The CDR3, as DNA: TGTGCCCGGGGGGACTCCGGGGAGCTGTTTTTT. This sequence encodes CARGDSGELFF.

A note on this clone: The same CDR3 also results from other DNA sequences found in this sample. The chain joins TRBV9 to TRBJ1-1, with D uncertain. Germline loops: CDR1 SGDLS, CDR2 YYNGEE. V was pared by 3 bases and J by 2 bases, with 8 bases between. This CDR3 has 13 residues. The CDR3 DNA reads TGTGCCAGCAGCGCGACCGGTAACACTGAAGCTTTCTTT. Amino acid sequence: CASSATGNTEAFF. The full variable domain, with the rest looked up from reference TRBV9 and TRBJ1-1, is DSGVTQTPKHLITATGQRVTLRCSPRSGDLSVYWYQQSLDQGLQFLIQYYNGEERAKGNILERFSAQQFPDLHSELNLSSLELGDSALYFCASSATGNTEAFFGQGTRLTVV.

V is TRBV9 and J is TRBJ1-6, with D uncertain. In germline, CDR1 is SGDLS, CDR2 YYNGEE. This CDR3 comprises 11 residues. V was clipped by 4 bases and J by 9 bases, with 5 bases between them. CDR3: CASSPRSPLHF. DNA of the CDR3: TGTGCCAGCAGCCCCCGTTCACCCCTCCACTTT.

The chain joins TRBV29-1 to TRBJ1-1, with D possibly being TRBD1 (5 bases). V gave up 6 bases and J gave up 6 bases, with 11 bases separating them. Germline CDR1 is SQVTM and CDR2 is ANQGSEA. The CDR3 contains 11 residues. The CDR3 DNA is TGCAGCGTACCCGGGGGGGCTGAAGCTTTCTTT. Translation: CSVPGGAEAFF.

J is TRBJ2-7 and V is TRBV7-9; D ambiguous. This CDR3 is built from 13 residues. The germline V gene has CDR1 SEHNR and CDR2 FQNEAQ (reference sequence). The V and J ends lost 7 bases and 0 bases respectively, with 10 bases between them. The CDR3 DNA reads as TGTGCCAGCACCAAGGATACCTCCTACGAGCAGTACTTC. Protein: CASTKDTSYEQYF.

In its sample, this clone was seen a few times. Given a far larger clone just one base away, this is likely a sequencing read error. The genes are TRBV13 and TRBJ2-7, with no clear D. Trimming removed 0 bases at V and 3 bases at J, with 3 bases between. Germline values: CDR1 PRHDT, CDR2 FYEKMQ (reference sequence). The CDR3 has 12 amino acids. CDR3 bases: TGTGCCAGCAGCTTAGGGGTCTACGAGCAGTACTTC. It specifies CASSLGVYEQYF.